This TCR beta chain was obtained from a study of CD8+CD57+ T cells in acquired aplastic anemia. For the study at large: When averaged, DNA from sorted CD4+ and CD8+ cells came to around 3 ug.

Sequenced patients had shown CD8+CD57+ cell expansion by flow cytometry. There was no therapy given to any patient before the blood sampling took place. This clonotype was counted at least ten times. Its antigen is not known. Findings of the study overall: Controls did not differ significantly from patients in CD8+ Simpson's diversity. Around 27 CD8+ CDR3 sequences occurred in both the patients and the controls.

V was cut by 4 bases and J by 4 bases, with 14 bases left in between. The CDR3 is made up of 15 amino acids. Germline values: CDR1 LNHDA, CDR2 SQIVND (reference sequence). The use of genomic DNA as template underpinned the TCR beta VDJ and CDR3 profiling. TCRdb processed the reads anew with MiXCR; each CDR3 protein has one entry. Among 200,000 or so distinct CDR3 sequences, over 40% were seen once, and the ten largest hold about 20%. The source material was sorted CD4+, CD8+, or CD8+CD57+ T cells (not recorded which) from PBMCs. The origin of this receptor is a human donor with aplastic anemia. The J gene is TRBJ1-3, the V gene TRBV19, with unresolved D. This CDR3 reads CASSRQDVLGNTIYF. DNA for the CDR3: TGTGCCAGTAGTAGGCAGGACGTACTGGGAAACACCATATATTTT.